A single sample gave rise to the 28 T cell receptor beta chains below, sequenced in a study of blood T cell repertoires in COVID-19. Assay used: immunoSEQ multiplex PCR; TCRdb lists only in-frame clones, some missing. The sample lists approximately 110,000 clones, roughly 84% occurring once. The sample consisted of peripheral blood. These receptors originate from a human donor in a cohort sampled during active COVID-19.

The gene calls are TRBV9 and TRBJ1-2, with a weak D call TRBD1 (6 bases). CDR3 length equals 15 residues. CDR1 SGDLS and CDR2 YYNGEE come from the germline V gene. The V gene lost 4 bases and the J gene lost 4 bases, with 17 bases spanning the gap. CDR3 sequence reads: CASSPYRVGGYGYTF. DNA for the CDR3: TGTGCCAGCAGCCCATACAGGGTTGGAGGCTATGGCTACACCTTC.

The chain uses TRBV24-1 and TRBJ2-3; TRBD1 agrees at 10 bases. The ends lost 3 bases at V and 0 bases at J; junction bases unmatched: 11. The CDR3 runs to 19 residues. Germline CDR1 reads KGHDR; CDR2 reads SFDVKD. CDR3: CATSDPLFGQGGSTDTQYF. In DNA, the CDR3 is TGTGCCACCAGTGATCCCCTTTTCGGACAGGGGGGAAGCACAGATACGCAGTATTTT.

The rearrangement links TRBV6-6 to TRBJ2-5; 10 bases are shared with TRBD2. The CDR3 has 14 amino acids. Trimming took 6 bases from V and 0 from J; bases not matched to a gene: 1. Germline V lookup: CDR1 MNHNY, CDR2 SVGAGI (reference sequence). CDR3 in amino acids: CASRTSGDQETQYF. The DNA for the CDR3 is TGTGCCAGCAGAACTAGCGGGGACCAAGAGACCCAGTACTTC.

This clone was found a few times. CDR3 region: CASSKGDRASYNEQFF. As DNA, the CDR3 is TGTGCCAGCAGCAAAGGAGACAGGGCCTCCTACAATGAGCAGTTCTTC. This rearrangement joins TRBV21-1 to TRBJ2-1; the table's TRBD1 call for D was not verified on the DNA. TRBV21-1 constitutes a pseudogene. The CDR3 is made up of 16 amino acids.

The chain carries TRBV10-3 and TRBJ2-2, with D possibly TRBD1 on 5 matching bases. Trimming pared 4 bases from V and 1 base from J, leaving 7 bases between. Germline lookup yields CDR1 ENHRY and CDR2 SYGVKD. The CDR3 contains 14 residues. The CDR3 nucleotides read TGTGCCATCAGTGGGCAGGGGAACACCGGGGAGCTGTTTTTT. Protein: CAISGQGNTGELFF.

The chain is built from TRBV28 and TRBJ1-4; 7 bases line up with TRBD1. With 6 bases clipped from V and 4 bases from J, the junction kept 20 bases outside the gene matches. CDR3 length: 19 amino acids. Per germline, CDR1 MDHEN and CDR2 SYDVKM. CDR3: CASSPEGARLPLGNEKLFF. DNA for the CDR3: TGTGCCAGCAGCCCGGAGGGGGCGCGCCTCCCACTGGGTAATGAAAAACTGTTTTTT.

On this clone itself: Other DNA sequences in this sample translate to the same CDR3. V and J are TRBV28 and TRBJ2-1; 9 bases fit TRBD1. The CDR3 sequence is 14 residues long. The germline V gene has CDR1 MDHEN and CDR2 SYDVKM. The junction had 7 bases not matched to a gene; V was cut back by 7 bases and J by 6 bases. The CDR3 reads CASKPGQGRNEQFF. The CDR3 DNA is TGTGCCAGCAAACCGGGACAGGGTCGCAATGAGCAGTTCTTC.

The V gene is TRBV4-3, the J gene TRBJ2-3; 9 bases line up with TRBD2. Trimming removed 0 bases from V and 4 bases from J; junction bases left unmatched: 8. This CDR3 comprises 17 residues. Germline CDR1 and CDR2: LGHNA and YSLEER. The CDR3 DNA follows: TGCGCCAGCAGCCAAGATCGACGCGGCGGGGGGGCAGATACGCAGTATTTT. Residues: CASSQDRRGGGADTQYF.

This clone has a single count. The rearrangement joins TRBV6-5 to TRBJ1-2, with D perhaps matching TRBD1 (5 bases). Trimming left V 5 bases short and J 4 bases short, with 11 bases between. From germline, CDR1 is MNHEY and CDR2 SVGAGI. The CDR3 contains 13 residues. The CDR3 bases are TGTGCCAGCAGTCCAACAGGCACCTATGGCTACACCTTC. As protein: CASSPTGTYGYTF.

This chain uses TRBV28 with TRBJ2-1; a weak D match, TRBD1 (5 bases). Germline V lookup: CDR1 MDHEN, CDR2 SYDVKM. Deletions cut 1 base from V and 5 bases from J, with 6 bases between. The CDR3 runs 13 residues. CDR3 amino acids: CASSLSGNNEQFF. As DNA, the CDR3 is TGTGCCAGCAGTTTATCAGGGAACAATGAGCAGTTCTTC.

J is TRBJ2-1 and V is TRBV5-4, with TRBD2 identical over 9 bases. Germline CDR1 is SGHNT and CDR2 is YYREEE (reference sequence). This CDR3 contains 17 residues. V shed 0 bases, J shed 3 bases, and the junction held 7 bases outside the gene matches. The CDR3 loop is CASSLVARGGNYNEQFF. CDR3 sequence (DNA): TGTGCCAGCAGCTTGGTGGCGCGGGGGGGGAACTACAATGAGCAGTTCTTC.

The genes are TRBV27 and TRBJ1-6; 7 bases line up with TRBD1. V lost 2 bases and J lost 0; bases outside the gene matches: 7. The CDR3 has 18 residues. The germline CDR1 and CDR2 sequences are MNHEY and SMNVEV (reference sequence). CDR3: CASSLRQGSSSYNSPLHF. CDR3 nucleotides: TGTGCCAGCAGTTTAAGACAGGGCTCTAGCTCCTATAATTCACCCCTCCACTTT.

The chain carries TRBV6-2 or TRBV6-3 and TRBJ1-5; TRBD1 matches at 9 bases. V lost 5 bases, J lost 5 bases, and 7 bases stayed unmatched. The CDR3 contains 15 residues. Germline assignment: CDR1 MNHEY and CDR2 SVGEGT. The CDR3 sequence: CASSAPGTGHQPQHF. CDR3 DNA sequence: TGTGCCAGCAGTGCCCCCGGGACAGGGCATCAGCCCCAGCATTTT.

This rearrangement joins TRBV4-1 to TRBJ1-2, with TRBD1 matching 9 bases. The CDR3 is 16 residues long. The V gene's germline CDR1 is MGHRA and CDR2 YSYEKL. With V trimmed by 4 bases and J by 3 bases, 9 bases remained unmatched. CDR3 sequence reads: CASSLSGTGMDYGYTF. In DNA form, the CDR3 reads TGCGCCAGCAGCCTCTCCGGGACAGGGATGGACTATGGCTACACCTTC.

This rearrangement joins TRBV7-2 to TRBJ2-4, with TRBD1 as a possible D gene (8 bases). Germline V gives CDR1 SGHTA, CDR2 FQGNSA. Trimming shortened V by 3 bases and J by 7 bases, and 16 bases separated the two germline ends. CDR3 size: 15 residues. The CDR3 sequence: CASSLYRGRANIQYF. The CDR3 DNA sequence: TGTGCCAGCAGCTTGTACAGGGGGAGGGCGAACATTCAGTACTTC.

The chain is built from TRBV5-4 and TRBJ2-2; 9 bases line up with TRBD1. The CDR3 extends over 16 amino acids. Germline V CDR1 and CDR2: SGHNT, YYREEE (reference sequence). Trimming took 3 bases from V and 5 from J; bases not matched to a gene: 8. The CDR3 DNA reads TGTGCCAGCAGCTCTACGGGACAGGGCTCAACCGGGGAGCTGTTTTTT. Translation gives CASSSTGQGSTGELFF. Full variable domain (remainder filled in from reference TRBV5-4 and TRBJ2-2): ETGVTQSPTHLIKTRGQQVTLRCSSQSGHNTVSWYQQALGQGPQFIFQYYREEENGRGNFPPRFSGLQFPNYSSELNVNALELDDSALYLCASSSTGQGSTGELFFGEGSRLTVL.

The gene calls are TRBV19 and TRBJ2-1, with 8 bases lining up with TRBD2. V gave up 1 base and J gave up 4 bases; unmatched junction bases: 9. Germline V CDR1 and CDR2: LNHDA, SQIVND (reference sequence). The CDR3 loop spans 17 amino acids. The CDR3 nucleotides are TGTGCCAGTAGTATAGGCCAACCTAGCGGGTGGTACAATGAGCAGTTCTTC. Amino acids: CASSIGQPSGWYNEQFF.

The V and J genes are TRBV18 and TRBJ1-5, with D perhaps TRBD1 (5 bases). With 2 bases removed from V and 4 bases from J, the gap between germline ends came to 9 bases. From germline, CDR1 is KGHSH and CDR2 LQKENI. This CDR3 has 14 amino acids. Here the CDR3 DNA reads TGTGCCAGCTCACCAGGGGCAGTGAATCAGCCCCAGCATTTT. Its translation: CASSPGAVNQPQHF.

This rearrangement joins TRBV3-1 (or the pseudogene TRBV3-2) to TRBJ2-3; no clear D gene. Trimming took 4 bases from V and 5 from J, leaving 4 bases between them. The CDR3 has 11 amino acids. Looked up from germline, CDR1 is LGHDT and CDR2 is YNNKEL (reference sequence). The CDR3 DNA is TGTGCCAGCAGCCGGCTAGATACGCAGTATTTT. This sequence encodes CASSRLDTQYF.

This rearrangement joins TRBV12-1 to TRBJ1-2; TRBD1, as called in the table, went unchecked against the DNA. TRBV12-1 is noted as a pseudogene. This CDR3 has 17 amino acids. The CDR3 DNA is TGTGCCAGCAGCTTTGGGGACAGGGCCCCCGCCCTAAATGGCTACACCTTC. It translates to CASSFGDRAPALNGYTF.

The V call is TRBV11-2, the J call TRBJ2-5; D perhaps matches TRBD1 (6 bases). This CDR3 comprises 15 residues. Trimming stripped 3 bases from V and 2 bases from J, with 13 bases between. Germline-derived CDR1 and CDR2 are SGHAT and FQNNGV. The CDR3, as DNA: TGTGCCAGCAGCTTTTCCCCCGGACAGCAAGAGACCCAGTACTTC. Its protein product is CASSFSPGQQETQYF. Filled out from reference TRBV11-2 and TRBJ2-5, the complete variable domain reads EAGVAQSPRYKIIEKRQSVAFWCNPISGHATLYWYQQILGQGPKLLIQFQNNGVVDDSQLPKDRFSAERLKGVDSTLKIQPAKLEDSAVYLCASSFSPGQQETQYFGPGTRLLVL.

The gene calls are TRBV4-1 and TRBJ2-1, with D perhaps matching TRBD2 (7 bases). Germline loops: CDR1 MGHRA, CDR2 YSYEKL. CDR3 length: 13 residues. V was trimmed by 3 bases and J by 6 bases, leaving 9 bases between them. In DNA, the CDR3 is TGCGCCAGCAGCCACGGGGGGCCCAATGAGCAGTTCTTC. Its protein is CASSHGGPNEQFF.

The chain is built from TRBV7-9 and TRBJ2-3; 11 bases map to TRBD2. Trimming removed 1 base from V and 5 bases from J; junction bases left unmatched: 5. This CDR3 spans 16 amino acids. Germline V gives CDR1 SEHNR, CDR2 FQNEAQ (reference sequence). CDR3: CASSLGLAGNRDTQYF. The DNA of the CDR3 is TGTGCCAGCAGCTTAGGACTAGCGGGAAACCGAGATACGCAGTATTTT.

This chain joins TRBV12-3 or TRBV12-4 and TRBJ1-5, with 8 bases that match TRBD1. With V trimmed by 8 bases and J by 7 bases, 7 bases remained unmatched. The CDR3 extends over 13 amino acids. The CDR3 sequence: CASGQGAGQPQHF. The CDR3 DNA reads TGTGCCAGCGGACAGGGTGCGGGACAGCCCCAGCATTTT.

This clone was seen once. This chain uses TRBV6-4 with TRBJ2-7; TRBD2 agrees at 7 bases. Trimming removed 3 bases from V and 9 bases from J; junction bases left unmatched: 8. The CDR3 covers 13 residues. The V gene's germline CDR1 is MRHNA and CDR2 SNTAGT. DNA of the CDR3: TGTGCCAGCAGTGAGGTACTGGGAGGGCGGCAGTACTTC. It is translated as CASSEVLGGRQYF.

This clone has just a few counts. Distinct nucleotide sequences in the sample also encode this CDR3. The V call is TRBV9, the J call TRBJ2-2; D gene uncertain. The CDR3 totals 14 residues. The ends were cut back, 3 bases at V and 2 bases at J, with 8 bases in the middle. Looked up from germline, CDR1 is SGDLS and CDR2 is YYNGEE. The CDR3: CASSARTNTGELFF. As DNA, the CDR3 is TGTGCCAGCAGCGCCAGAACCAACACCGGGGAGCTGTTTTTT. The whole variable domain, remainder taken from reference TRBV9 and TRBJ2-2, is DSGVTQTPKHLITATGQRVTLRCSPRSGDLSVYWYQQSLDQGLQFLIQYYNGEERAKGNILERFSAQQFPDLHSELNLSSLELGDSALYFCASSARTNTGELFFGEGSRLTVL.

Concerning this clone: A read error may account for a junction end that differs from germline. This sequence joins TRBV7-7 and TRBJ1-4; 7 positions agree with TRBD1. Germline-derived CDR1 and CDR2 are SSHAT and FNYEAQ (reference sequence). The CDR3 has 16 amino acids. The CDR3 region is CASSSGQGGTNEKLFF. The CDR3 nucleotides are TGTGCTAGCAGCTCAGGTCAGGGGGGCACTAATGAAAAACTGTTTTTT.

Turning to this clone: The junction differs from germline at one of its ends, possibly a read error. V and J are TRBV6-5 and TRBJ2-2, with 12 bases identical to TRBD2. Germline-derived CDR1 and CDR2 are MNHEY and SVGAGI. This CDR3 region has 14 residues. CDR3 bases: TGTGCCGGCAGACTAGCGGGAGTCACCGGGGAGCTGTTTTTT. It is translated as CAGRLAGVTGELFF.